This paragraph covers one T cell receptor beta chain sequence. Its antigen is unknown. Primers: 60 Vbeta forward and 13 Jbeta reverse. The method was immunoSEQ multiplex PCR; TCRdb's version includes in-frame clones alone and lacks a portion of them. The profile shows about 200,000 clones, roughly three quarters of them singletons. This record comes from a study of cytomegalovirus exposure and HLA in healthy donors. General study points: Specificity for CMV antigens was confirmed in vitro for a few of the CMV-associated chains.

The CDR3 is made up of 13 amino acids. From germline, CDR1 is GTSNPN and CDR2 SVGIG (reference sequence). Trimming removed 1 base from V and 7 bases from J; junction bases left unmatched: 7. These donors, healthy bone marrow donors, were studied. The V and J genes are TRBV30 and TRBJ2-7, with TRBD1 identical over 7 bases. The clonotype was recovered from a male donor in good health and CMV-seropositive. Sequenced sample: PBMCs. CDR3 nucleotide sequence: TGTGCCTGGAGTGCGACAGGGATTGTGGAGCAGTACTTC. Its protein is CAWSATGIVEQYF.